This entry concerns a single T cell receptor beta chain. Its specific antigen is unknown. Within one base of it there is no much larger clone, and no base qualities were kept. This specimen belongs to a study of shared clonotypes between healthy human individuals (dated by TCRdb to about 2020). With respect to the entire study: The cohort included three men and a couple of women between 18 and 49 years of age. For each donor, CD4 naive and CD4 memory were each run on three plates, CD8 naive on two plates, and CD8 memory on one plate. To estimate repertoire size and how much clonotype sharing occurs between individuals, the study deeply sequenced the blood TCR repertoires of about five healthy adults. Libraries were prepared and TCR repertoires were sequenced by different laboratories using diverse techniques, in order to increase sequencing depth and limit assay-specific biases. Per donor, leukapheresis produced somewhere between about 0.85 and 10 billion PBMCs.

Study-level results and caveats: Higher generation probabilities were observed for clonotypes shared by all four sorted-subset donors than for non-shared clonotypes. Sampling was limited to blood, and TCR repertoires in tissue likely differ from TCR repertoires in blood. Estimated clonotype richness was generally larger for naive than for memory subsets. Pairwise subsampling indicated that sequencing depth was expected to affect the degree of clonotype sharing among donors. About 4.5% of naive CD4, 3% to 4% of naive CD8, approximately 2.2% of memory CD4, and 0.35% to 0.4% of memory CD8 clonotypes were shared across a few donors. Even with the large sequencing depth, rarefaction of the sorted-subset datasets indicated that sequencing was incomplete. Because the study included only a small number of donors, the genetic and exposure-history diversity represented was limited.

Between the V and J ends, shortened by 3 bases and 5 bases respectively, the junction contains 12 bases. CDR3 length: 15 amino acids, cysteine to phenylalanine. CDR3 DNA only is kept here, 45 bases in frame from base 1. The germline V gene gives CDR1 as SGDLS and CDR2 as YYNGEE. Using the deep immunoSEQ assay, multiplex PCR amplified TCR CDR3 regions from genomic DNA. Extracted genomic DNA from each cell subset was spread evenly across all wells of several immunoSEQ 96-well plates, with each plate serving as a replicate. Each replicate PCR for sorted subsets received around 200 ng genomic DNA, equal to tens of thousands of T cell genomes. Purified libraries were quantified with a Qubit 3.0 fluorometer, sized on a Bioanalyzer 2100, and re-quantified with the KAPA Library Quantification kit. A separate single-read 150-cycle Illumina NextSeq 550 flow cell was used to sequence each immunoSEQ 96-well plate. Turning to the authors' computational methods: The immunoSEQ output contained only junctional sequences without quality scores, so filtering could not match that applied to full-length reads. Sequences were annotated with PyIR, a Python wrapper for IgBLAST v1.9, using IMGT germline references to assign V/J genes and CDR3. Reads with weak V/J assignments (E-value above 1e-6), missing CDR3, stop codons, out-of-frame junctions, or ambiguous translated residues were removed. V3J clonotypes were defined as sequences sharing the same inferred V gene, J gene, and CDR3 amino acid sequence. Percentage overlap between repertoires was calculated by dividing the number of shared unique clonotypes by the size of the smaller repertoire. Repertoire richness was assessed with RTK rarefaction, the Chao1 estimator, and Recon v2.1 estimates of unobserved clonotypes. Generation probabilities for all TCRbeta clonotypes obtained by the gDNA method from four donors were computed using OLGA. TCRdb took this table from immuneACCESS and kept in-frame rearrangements with V and J called. Such tables lack part of the clones; where checked against another copy, unresolved V genes explain under half of the gap, and the rest is unexplained. V and J calls and clone size are those listed in that table; D and trimming were worked out from the DNA. The sample table contains 2 million to 2.5 million clones; only one count was recorded for about nine tenths of them. Together, the top ten hold around 0.38% of the sample.

Donors were healthy HIV-negative adults with no recently reported acute infections or vaccinations. Only Caucasian adults living in Nashville, Tennessee, USA were represented among the donors. Magnetic negative selection was used to enrich CD4+ T cells, after which naive cells were positively selected on CD45RA and the negative fraction became the memory subset. After blood collection by leukapheresis, PBMCs were isolated using Ficoll-Histopaque density gradient centrifugation and then cryopreserved in the vapor phase of liquid nitrogen. Purity and quantity of every magnetically sorted T cell population were checked by analytical flow cytometry. Each sorted fraction had its genomic DNA isolated and then quantified by UV absorbance on a Nanodrop 2000c.

Sequencing was done on a sample of naive CD4+ T cells from PBMCs. This sample's cell subset or site label indicates: CD45RA+ positively selected. The sequence derives from a man between 18 and 29 years old in good health. Some clones in this sample may be carry-over from other donors' samples. Here the chain combines TRBV9 and TRBJ2-6; a confident D gene designation cannot be given. The nucleotide sequence is given as TGTGCCAGCAGCGCATCTGAGAGTTGGGCCAACGTCCTGACTTTC. This encodes CASSASESWANVLTF.